Listed below are T cell receptor beta chains from one sample, sequenced in a study of blood T cell repertoires in COVID-19. The data were produced by immunoSEQ multiplex PCR, yet TCRdb's version contains in-frame clones alone and is incomplete. The profile shows around 250,000 clones, about 88% of them singletons. The sequenced sample consisted of PBMCs or T cells enriched from blood (not recorded which). Every receptor here comes from a woman aged 50 to 65 who had recovered from COVID-19. CDR3s include the opening cysteine and the closing phenylalanine or tryptophan. D genes are given only for firm matches. Clone size is stated in some rows and not others, as once, few, many or a class when expanded.

length	V	size	D	J	DNA	CDR3
15	TRBV28	few	TRBD1	TRBJ2-7	TGTGCCAGCAGTACGACAGGGAGCCTTTCCTACGAGCAGTACTTC	CASSTTGSLSYEQYF
12	TRBV6-5	-	-	TRBJ1-2	TGTGCCAGCAGTTTGTCCGGGTTTGGCTACACCTTC	CASSLSGFGYTF
12	TRBV2	-	-	TRBJ2-7	TGTGCCAGCAGTGCCACTAGCTACGAGCAGTACTTC	CASSATSYEQYF
14	TRBV7-9	-	-	TRBJ1-1	TGTGCCAGCAGCCCCTGGCGGGTGAACACTGAAGCTTTCTTT	CASSPWRVNTEAFF
15	TRBV7-3	-	TRBD2	TRBJ2-7	TGTGCCAGCAGCCCCGGACCAGCGGGAACCTACGAGCAGTACTTC	CASSPGPAGTYEQYF
14	TRBV7-2	once	-	TRBJ2-4	TGTGCCAGCAGCCCCCCCTATTCCAAAAACATTCAGTACTTC	CASSPPYSKNIQYF
11	TRBV28	-	-	TRBJ2-7	TGTGCCACAGGGACTCGCTACGAGCAGTACTTC	CATGTRYEQYF
15	TRBV7-3	-	TRBD2	TRBJ2-1	TGTGCCAGCAGCGCGGGCCTAGCGGACTACAATGAGCAGTTCTTC	CASSAGLADYNEQFF
15	TRBV28	-	-	TRBJ1-2	TGTGCCAGCAGTTTCTTCCGGGGAAGTAACTATGGCTACACCTTC	CASSFFRGSNYGYTF
13	TRBV30	-	-	TRBJ1-6	TGTGCCTGGAGTTCGGGAGGGAATTCACCCCTCCACTTT	CAWSSGGNSPLHF
18	TRBV19	-	TRBD2	TRBJ2-1	TGTGCCAGTACCTATAGTCTGGGACTAGCGGCCTCCTACAATGAGCAGTTCTTC	CASTYSLGLAASYNEQFF
13	TRBV6-5	-	TRBD1	TRBJ2-3	TGTGCCAGCAGGGGACAGGGGTCAGATACGCAGTATTTT	CASRGQGSDTQYF
15	TRBV9	-	TRBD1	TRBJ2-2	TGTGCCAGCAGCTCACAGGGGGCGTTCACCGGGGAGCTGTTTTTT	CASSSQGAFTGELFF
12	TRBV3-1/TRBV3-2	-	-	TRBJ2-2	TGTGCCAGCAGACCAGGGGATGGGGAGCTGTTTTTT	CASRPGDGELFF
12	TRBV6-5	-	TRBD1	TRBJ1-6	TGTGCCAGCCGGGACAGAGATTCACCCCTCCACTTT	CASRDRDSPLHF
14	TRBV7-2	few	-	TRBJ1-2	TGTGCCAGCAGCGGCGATGGAGGGGCTGGGGGCTACACCTTC	CASSGDGGAGGYTF
12	TRBV28	-	-	TRBJ2-3	TGTGCCAGCAGTTTACCGGGCAGGGAGCAGTATTTT	CASSLPGREQYF
15	TRBV2	-	TRBD2	TRBJ2-1	TGTGCCAGCAGTTCTAGACTAGCGGGTTACAATGAGCAGTTCTTC	CASSSRLAGYNEQFF
13	TRBV7-9	few	-	TRBJ2-2	TGTGCCAGCACCTCAATTGCGGCCGGGGAGCTGTTTTTT	CASTSIAAGELFF
14	TRBV27	-	TRBD2	TRBJ2-7	TGTGCCAGCCAAGCGGGGCTTAACTCCTACGAGCAGTACTTC	CASQAGLNSYEQYF
14	TRBV28	once	TRBD1	TRBJ1-2	TGTGCCAGCAGTCTCCTGACAGGGGGTGCTGGCTACACCTTC	CASSLLTGGAGYTF
16	TRBV15	-	-	TRBJ1-2	TGTGCCACCAGCAGAGATTGGGCGAGACAGGAATATGGCTACACCTTC	CATSRDWARQEYGYTF
15	TRBV11-2	-	TRBD1	TRBJ1-2	TGTGCCAGCAGCTTAGATCTCACAGGGGGCTATGGCTACACCTTC	CASSLDLTGGYGYTF
13	TRBV20-1	-	-	TRBJ2-3	TGCAGTGCTATTGAGGACTCGGAAGATACGCAGTATTTT	CSAIEDSEDTQYF
14	TRBV7-9	-	-	TRBJ2-5	TGTGCCAGCAGCACCGCCCGGGGCCAAGAGACCCAGTACTTC	CASSTARGQETQYF
13	TRBV19	-	-	TRBJ2-7	TGTGCCAGTAGCACCCAGGGAACCTACGAGCAGTACTTC	CASSTQGTYEQYF
14	TRBV29-1	-	TRBD1	TRBJ1-1	TGCAGCGCCAAGCCGGGACAGTTGAACACTGAAGCTTTCTTT	CSAKPGQLNTEAFF
14	TRBV19	-	-	TRBJ1-6	TGTGCCAGTAGGATAACAGGGAATAATTCACCCCTCCACTTT	CASRITGNNSPLHF
20	TRBV4-1	-	TRBD2	TRBJ2-1	TGCGCCAGCAGCCAAGATCTGGGGCAGGGAGGGGCACGCGGTTACAATGAGCAGTTCTTC	CASSQDLGQGGARGYNEQFF
19	TRBV7-9	-	TRBD1	TRBJ1-1	TGTGCCAGCAGCACCACGATCATAACAGGGGACAGCATGAACACTGAAGCTTTCTTT	CASSTTIITGDSMNTEAFF
15	TRBV5-1	-	-	TRBJ1-1	TGCGCCAGCAGTCCGGGACACCAATCCGTGGCTGAAGCTTTCTTT	CASSPGHQSVAEAFF
16	TRBV4-2	few	-	TRBJ2-1	TGTGCCAGCAGCCAAGAGTTCGCCCTGGCCCACAATGAGCAGTTCTTC	CASSQEFALAHNEQFF
13	TRBV12-5	-	-	TRBJ2-2	TGTGCTAGTGGCTTAGGGGTGCCCGGGGAGCTGTTTTTT	CASGLGVPGELFF
17	TRBV18	-	-	TRBJ1-1	TGTGCCAGCTCACCACCTAGCAGGGGCGAGATGAACACTGAAGCTTTCTTT	CASSPPSRGEMNTEAFF